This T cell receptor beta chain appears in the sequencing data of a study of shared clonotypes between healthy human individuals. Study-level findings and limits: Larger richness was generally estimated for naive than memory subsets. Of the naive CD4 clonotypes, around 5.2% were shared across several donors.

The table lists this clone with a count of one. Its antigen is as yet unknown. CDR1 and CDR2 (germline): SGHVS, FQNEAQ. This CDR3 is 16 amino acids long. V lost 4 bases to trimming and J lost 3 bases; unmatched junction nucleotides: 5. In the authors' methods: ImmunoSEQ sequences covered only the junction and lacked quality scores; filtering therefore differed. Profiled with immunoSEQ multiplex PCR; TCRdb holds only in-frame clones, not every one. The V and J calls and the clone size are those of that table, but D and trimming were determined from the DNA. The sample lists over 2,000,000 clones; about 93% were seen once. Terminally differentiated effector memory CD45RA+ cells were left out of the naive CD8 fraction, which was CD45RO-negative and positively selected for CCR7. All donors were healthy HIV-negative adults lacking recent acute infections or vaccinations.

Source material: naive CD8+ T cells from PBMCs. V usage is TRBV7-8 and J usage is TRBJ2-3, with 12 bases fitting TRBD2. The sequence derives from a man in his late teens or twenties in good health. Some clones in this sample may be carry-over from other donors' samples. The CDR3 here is CASSSLLAGGTDTQYF. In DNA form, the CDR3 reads TGTGCCAGCAGCTCTCTACTAGCGGGAGGAACAGATACGCAGTATTTT.